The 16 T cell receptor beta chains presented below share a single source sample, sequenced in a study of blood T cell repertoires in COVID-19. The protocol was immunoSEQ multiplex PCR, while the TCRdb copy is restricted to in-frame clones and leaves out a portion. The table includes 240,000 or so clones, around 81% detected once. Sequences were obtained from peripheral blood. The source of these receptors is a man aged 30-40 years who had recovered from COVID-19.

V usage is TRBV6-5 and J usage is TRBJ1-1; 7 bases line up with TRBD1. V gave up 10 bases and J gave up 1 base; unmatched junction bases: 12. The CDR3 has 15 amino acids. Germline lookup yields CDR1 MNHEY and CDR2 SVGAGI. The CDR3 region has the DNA TGTGCCACCTATTATGGGCAGGGGGGGAACACTGAAGCTTTCTTT. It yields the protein CATYYGQGGNTEAFF.

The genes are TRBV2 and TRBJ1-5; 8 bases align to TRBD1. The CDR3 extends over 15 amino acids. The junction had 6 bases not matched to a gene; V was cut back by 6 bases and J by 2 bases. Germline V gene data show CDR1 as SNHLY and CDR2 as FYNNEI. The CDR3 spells CASRDRVGGNQPQHF. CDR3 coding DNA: TGTGCCAGCAGGGACAGGGTTGGTGGCAATCAGCCCCAGCATTTT.

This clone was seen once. DNA of the CDR3: TGCGCCAGCAGTGAGTCACCGGACAGGGTCGGGGAGCTGTTTTTT. It yields the protein CASSESPDRVGELFF. The chain carries TRBV10-2 and TRBJ2-2, with TRBD1 identical over 8 bases. V shed 0 bases and J 7 bases; nucleotides not matched to a gene: 4. Germline assignment: CDR1 WSHSY and CDR2 SAAADI. There are 15 residues in the CDR3.

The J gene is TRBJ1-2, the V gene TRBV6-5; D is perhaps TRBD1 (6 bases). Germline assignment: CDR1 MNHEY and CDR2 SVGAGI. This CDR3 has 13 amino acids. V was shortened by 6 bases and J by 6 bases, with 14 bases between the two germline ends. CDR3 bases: TGTGCCAGCAGATCGCCGGGACACAATGGCTACACCTTC. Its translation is CASRSPGHNGYTF.

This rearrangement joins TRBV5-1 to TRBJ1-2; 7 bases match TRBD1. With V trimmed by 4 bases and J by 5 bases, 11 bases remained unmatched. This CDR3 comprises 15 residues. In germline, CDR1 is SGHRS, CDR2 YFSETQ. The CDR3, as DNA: TGCGCCAGCAGCCCGGGGGCGGGACAGAGGTATGGCTACACCTTC. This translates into CASSPGAGQRYGYTF.

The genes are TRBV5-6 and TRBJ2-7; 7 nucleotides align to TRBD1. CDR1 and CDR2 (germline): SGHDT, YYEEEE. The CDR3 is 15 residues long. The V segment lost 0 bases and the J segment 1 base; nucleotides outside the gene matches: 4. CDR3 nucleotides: TGTGCCAGCAGCTTGGTGGGCAGGGGGTCCTACGAGCAGTACTTC. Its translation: CASSLVGRGSYEQYF.

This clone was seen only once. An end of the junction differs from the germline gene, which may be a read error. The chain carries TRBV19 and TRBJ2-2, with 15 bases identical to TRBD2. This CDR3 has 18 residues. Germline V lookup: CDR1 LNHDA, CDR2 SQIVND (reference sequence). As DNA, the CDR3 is TGTGCCCGTAGTTCTCGGACTAGCGGGGGGGCTAATGGCGGGGAGCTGTTTTTT. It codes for CARSSRTSGGANGGELFF.

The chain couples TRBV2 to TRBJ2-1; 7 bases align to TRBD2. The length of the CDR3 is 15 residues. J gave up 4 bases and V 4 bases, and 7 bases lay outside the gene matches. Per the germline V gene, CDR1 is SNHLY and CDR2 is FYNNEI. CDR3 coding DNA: TGTGCCAGCAGTGTGGGGGGGAGTCCGTACAATGAGCAGTTCTTC. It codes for CASSVGGSPYNEQFF.

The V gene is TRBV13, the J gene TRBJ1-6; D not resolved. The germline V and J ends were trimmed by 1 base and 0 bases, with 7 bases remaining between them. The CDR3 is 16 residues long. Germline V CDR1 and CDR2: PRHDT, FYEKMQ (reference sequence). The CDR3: CASSLAESSYNSPLHF. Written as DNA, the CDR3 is TGTGCCAGCAGCTTAGCGGAGAGCTCCTATAATTCACCCCTCCACTTT.

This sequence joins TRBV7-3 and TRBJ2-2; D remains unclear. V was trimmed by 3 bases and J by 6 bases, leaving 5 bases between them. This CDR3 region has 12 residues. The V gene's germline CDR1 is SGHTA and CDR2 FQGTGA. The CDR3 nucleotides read TGTGCCAGCAGCTTCAATGCCGGGGAGCTGTTTTTT. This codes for CASSFNAGELFF.

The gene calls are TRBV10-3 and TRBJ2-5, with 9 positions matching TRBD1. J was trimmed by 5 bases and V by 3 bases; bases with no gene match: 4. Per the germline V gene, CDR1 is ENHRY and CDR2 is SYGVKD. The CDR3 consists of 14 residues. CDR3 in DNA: TGTGCCATCAGTGATGGGACAGGGTCGGAGACCCAGTACTTC. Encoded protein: CAISDGTGSETQYF.

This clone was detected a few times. The CDR3 DNA is TGTGCCAGCAGCCAAGCATTGGGTAGCGTTGCTACGCAGTATTTT. The encoded protein is CASSQALGSVATQYF. The chain uses TRBV3-1 (or the pseudogene TRBV3-2) and TRBJ2-3; TRBD2 might be the D (5 bases). The CDR3 totals 15 residues. V gave up 1 base and J gave up 8 bases, with 16 bases separating them. Germline V gene lookup returns CDR1 LGHDT and CDR2 YNNKEL (reference sequence).

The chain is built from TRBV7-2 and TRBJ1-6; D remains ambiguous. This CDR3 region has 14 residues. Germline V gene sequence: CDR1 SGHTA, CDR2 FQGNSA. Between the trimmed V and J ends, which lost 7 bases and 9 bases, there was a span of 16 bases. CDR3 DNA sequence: TGTGCCAGCATCCCGGGGTTAAAGACTTCACCCCTCCACTTT. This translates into CASIPGLKTSPLHF.

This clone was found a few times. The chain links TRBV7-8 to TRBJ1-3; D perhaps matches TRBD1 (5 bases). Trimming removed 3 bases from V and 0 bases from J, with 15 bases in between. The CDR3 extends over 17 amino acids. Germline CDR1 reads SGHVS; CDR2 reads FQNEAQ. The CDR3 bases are TGTGCCAGCAGCTTCTCTCGAACAGGCGGCTCTGGAAACACCATATATTTT. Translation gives CASSFSRTGGSGNTIYF. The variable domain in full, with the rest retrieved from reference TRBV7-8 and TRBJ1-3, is GAGVSQSPRYKVAKRGQDVALRCDPISGHVSLFWYQQALGQGPEFLTYFQNEAQLDKSGLPSDRFFAERPEGSVSTLKIQRTQQEDSAVYLCASSFSRTGGSGNTIYFGEGSWLTVV.

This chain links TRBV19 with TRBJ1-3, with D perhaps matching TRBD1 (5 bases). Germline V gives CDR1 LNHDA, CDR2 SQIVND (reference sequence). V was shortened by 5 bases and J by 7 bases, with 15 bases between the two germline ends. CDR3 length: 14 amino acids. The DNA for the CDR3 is TGTGCCAGTAGTCCCCGTTGGGAGGGGAACACCATATATTTT. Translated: CASSPRWEGNTIYF.

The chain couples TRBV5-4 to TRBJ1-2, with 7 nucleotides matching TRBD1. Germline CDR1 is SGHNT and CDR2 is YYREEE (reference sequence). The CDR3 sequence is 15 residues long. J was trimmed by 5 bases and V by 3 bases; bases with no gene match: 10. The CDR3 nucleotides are TGTGCCAGCAGCTCCGGACAGGCGGGGCCATATGGCTACACCTTC. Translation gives CASSSGQAGPYGYTF.